One sample yielded the 28 T cell receptor beta chains listed below, sequenced in a study of T cell responses to AZD1222 COVID-19 vaccine. Only in-frame clones appear in the TCRdb table, and some are missing; sequencing was by immunoSEQ multiplex PCR. The repertoire holds about 190,000 clones, with 80% to 95% as singletons. Sequenced here: peripheral blood, sampled on day 0 of AZD1222 vaccination. Receptor source: an adult in good health.

The V call is TRBV4-1, the J call TRBJ2-7; D may be TRBD2 (6 bases). V lost 1 base and J 0 bases, leaving 10 bases between the germline ends. The CDR3 covers 15 residues. Germline CDR1 reads MGHRA; CDR2 reads YSYEKL. The chain's CDR3 is CASSQVGGASYEQYF. In DNA form, the CDR3 reads TGCGCCAGCAGCCAAGTGGGGGGAGCCTCCTACGAGCAGTACTTC.

The genes are TRBV6-6 and TRBJ2-1, with unresolved D. CDR3 length: 14 residues. The V end lost 2 bases, the J end lost 5 bases, and 10 bases lay between the germline ends. Germline-derived CDR1 and CDR2 are MNHNY and SVGAGI (reference sequence). CDR3 DNA: TGTGCCAGCAGTTACAGGGTTATCAACAATGAGCAGTTCTTC. Translating it yields CASSYRVINNEQFF.

The chain employs TRBV18 and TRBJ2-3; the match to TRBD1 covers 7 bases. Germline assignment: CDR1 KGHSH and CDR2 LQKENI. This CDR3 has 15 residues. J lost 1 base, V lost 1 base, and 2 bases had no gene match. The CDR3 loop reads CASSPRTGGTDTQYF. CDR3 in DNA: TGTGCCAGCTCACCACGAACAGGGGGCACAGATACGCAGTATTTT.

This sequence joins TRBV7-9 and TRBJ1-4; no reliable D call. Trimming removed 5 bases from V and 4 bases from J, with 2 bases in between. Germline CDR1 and CDR2: SEHNR and FQNEAQ (reference sequence). The CDR3 length is 11 residues. CDR3 in amino acids: CASSINEKLFF. The DNA for the CDR3 is TGTGCCAGCAGCATTAATGAAAAACTGTTTTTT.

This rearrangement joins TRBV3-1 (or the pseudogene TRBV3-2) to TRBJ2-7; D unresolved. Germline-derived CDR1 and CDR2 are LGHDT and YNNKEL (reference sequence). This CDR3 spans 11 amino acids. V was pared by 4 bases and J by 3 bases, with 4 bases between. CDR3 nucleotide sequence: TGTGCCAGCAGCCGCAGCTACGAGCAGTACTTC. Its protein is CASSRSYEQYF.

This clone was recorded once. The rearrangement joins TRBV7-8 to TRBJ1-4; D unclear. Germline lookup yields CDR1 SGHVS and CDR2 FQNEAQ. The CDR3 has 14 amino acids. V lost 0 bases to trimming and J lost 7 bases, with 9 bases between them. The CDR3 sequence is CASSLAAVGEKLFF. The CDR3 nucleotides read TGTGCCAGCAGCTTAGCAGCAGTGGGTGAAAAACTGTTTTTT.

This clone has just a few counts. This chain links TRBV29-1 with TRBJ2-7; perhaps D is TRBD1 or TRBD2 (6 bases each). Per the germline V gene, CDR1 is SQVTM and CDR2 is ANQGSEA. The CDR3 is 11 residues long. Between the trimmed V and J ends, which lost 6 bases and 3 bases, there was a span of 9 bases. The CDR3: CSVRGGYEQYF. The CDR3 nucleotides read TGCAGCGTCAGGGGAGGCTACGAGCAGTACTTC.

The sample holds one count of this clone. The chain joins TRBV30 to TRBJ2-3; the D gene is possibly TRBD2 (5 bases). This CDR3 is built from 12 residues. Germline-derived CDR1 and CDR2 are GTSNPN and SVGIG (reference sequence). Trimming took 3 bases from V and 7 from J, leaving 11 bases between them. The CDR3 DNA follows: TGTGCCTGGAGCGGGCCCGGGAATACGCAGTATTTT. This sequence encodes CAWSGPGNTQYF.

The V and J genes are TRBV2 and TRBJ2-7; D unresolved. Germline V gene sequence: CDR1 SNHLY, CDR2 FYNNEI. The CDR3 is made up of 14 amino acids. Deletions cut 7 bases from V and 0 bases from J, with 13 bases between. This CDR3 is CASISIISSYEQYF. CDR3 DNA sequence: TGTGCCAGCATCTCCATTATAAGCTCCTACGAGCAGTACTTC. Full variable domain (remainder filled in from reference TRBV2 and TRBJ2-7): EPEVTQTPSHQVTQMGQEVILRCVPISNHLYFYWYRQILGQKVEFLVSFYNNEISEKSEIFDDQFSVERPDGSNFTLKIRSTKLEDSAMYFCASISIISSYEQYFGPGTRLTVT.

The chain joins TRBV5-4 to TRBJ1-4; TRBD1 agrees at 9 bases. V trimming: 0 bases; J trimming: 5 bases; junction bases outside the gene matches: 2. The CDR3 has 15 residues. Germline assignment: CDR1 SGHNT and CDR2 YYREEE (reference sequence). The DNA for the CDR3 is TGTGCCAGCAGCTTGGGGACAGGGGCGAATGAAAAACTGTTTTTT. Its translation: CASSLGTGANEKLFF.

This clone was observed a single time. The CDR3 loop is CASSYGGQGDSPLHF. The CDR3 nucleotides are TGTGCCAGCAGTTATGGGGGACAGGGAGACTCACCCCTCCACTTT. V is TRBV6-5 and J is TRBJ1-6; TRBD1 aligns across 9 bases. The CDR3 covers 15 residues. The germline V gene has CDR1 MNHEY and CDR2 SVGAGI. The ends lost 3 bases at V and 10 bases at J; junction bases unmatched: 7.

V is TRBV4-3 and J is TRBJ2-3; tentatively, D is TRBD1 (5 bases). The CDR3 runs 14 residues. Germline V CDR1 and CDR2: LGHNA, YSLEER. V gave up 0 bases and J gave up 5 bases, with 9 bases separating them. The CDR3 region has the DNA TGCGCCAGCAGCCAAGACAGGGTGGGAGATACGCAGTATTTT. This codes for CASSQDRVGDTQYF.

This chain links TRBV4-3 with TRBJ2-7; D possibly corresponds to TRBD1 (5 bases). CDR1 and CDR2 (germline): LGHNA, YSLEER. The V end lost 0 bases, the J end lost 2 bases, and 14 bases lay between the germline ends. CDR3 length equals 16 residues. This CDR3 reads CASSQDRVLGPYEQYF. In DNA form, the CDR3 reads TGCGCCAGCAGCCAAGATCGGGTCCTGGGGCCCTACGAGCAGTACTTC.

In nucleotides, the CDR3 is TGTGCCAGCAGCTTGGACCCGCTCGGCGCCGGGGAGCTGTTTTTT. Its protein is CASSLDPLGAGELFF. The J gene is TRBJ2-2, the V gene TRBV7-2, with unresolved D. This CDR3 contains 15 residues. V lost 3 bases and J 6 bases, leaving 14 bases between the germline ends. Germline assignment: CDR1 SGHTA and CDR2 FQGNSA.

The rearrangement uses TRBV6-1 and TRBJ1-2; 7 nucleotides agree with TRBD1. With V trimmed by 3 bases and J by 8 bases, 24 bases remained unmatched. The CDR3 covers 19 residues. Germline V CDR1 and CDR2: MNHNS, SASEGT. The CDR3 DNA follows: TGTGCCAGCAGTGATCACGCTGCCTCCTCTCGACAGGGCGGCGTGGGCTACACCTTC. Amino acid sequence: CASSDHAASSRQGGVGYTF.

The J gene is TRBJ1-5, the V gene TRBV5-1, with 8 bases lining up with TRBD1. Germline-derived CDR1 and CDR2 are SGHRS and YFSETQ. V was pared by 2 bases and J by 4 bases, with 5 bases of the junction left unmatched. The CDR3 loop spans 15 amino acids. The CDR3, as DNA: TGCGCCAGCAGCTTTGGACAGGGCCCAAATCAGCCCCAGCATTTT. It specifies CASSFGQGPNQPQHF. Using reference TRBV5-1 and TRBJ1-5 for the parts outside the CDR3, the full variable domain is KAGVTQTPRYLIKTRGQQVTLSCSPISGHRSVSWYQQTPGQGLQFLFEYFSETQRNKGNFPGRFSGRQFSNSRSEMNVSTLELGDSALYLCASSFGQGPNQPQHFGDGTRLSIL.

The chain employs TRBV4-2 and TRBJ2-1; 12 positions match TRBD2. The CDR3 length is 15 residues. In germline, CDR1 is LGHNA, CDR2 YNFKEQ. Unmatched junction bases numbered 8, after V lost 2 bases and J lost 12 bases. The CDR3 bases are TGTGCCAGCAGCCAACTAGCGGGGGGGAGGTGGCGGCAGTTCTTC. Amino acids: CASSQLAGGRWRQFF.

The J gene is TRBJ1-1, the V gene TRBV9, with D maybe TRBD1 (5 bases). This CDR3 is 15 amino acids long. V was pared by 4 bases and J by 6 bases, with 19 bases between. Per the germline V gene, CDR1 is SGDLS and CDR2 is YYNGEE. The CDR3 region has the DNA TGTGCCAGCAGCCCCGACACGGGGGGAAGGGCTGAAGCTTTCTTT. This encodes CASSPDTGGRAEAFF.

The chain is built from TRBV9 and TRBJ2-7, with 10 bases matching TRBD2. The ends lost 3 bases at V and 0 bases at J; junction bases unmatched: 3. CDR1 and CDR2 (germline): SGDLS, YYNGEE. This CDR3 is built from 15 residues. CDR3 amino acids: CASSETSGSSYEQYF. The CDR3 DNA is TGTGCCAGCAGCGAGACTAGCGGGTCCTCCTACGAGCAGTACTTC.

The rearrangement links TRBV11-2 to TRBJ2-1; no firm D call. CDR1 and CDR2 (germline): SGHAT, FQNNGV. Deletions cut 2 bases from V and 7 bases from J, with 9 bases between. The CDR3 extends over 13 amino acids. The CDR3 protein is CASSLRLGNEQFF. The CDR3 DNA reads as TGTGCCAGCAGCTTAAGGTTGGGTAATGAGCAGTTCTTC.

This chain joins TRBV6-5 and TRBJ1-1; D is uncertain. Deletions cut 0 bases from V and 4 bases from J, with 12 bases between. Germline CDR1 reads MNHEY; CDR2 reads SVGAGI. CDR3 length equals 15 residues. The chain's CDR3 is CASSYSSGSGTEAFF. The CDR3 DNA sequence: TGTGCCAGCAGTTACTCGTCTGGTAGCGGCACTGAAGCTTTCTTT.

The genes are TRBV6-5 and TRBJ1-1; D perhaps matches TRBD1 (5 bases). The V end lost 0 bases, the J end lost 4 bases, and 15 bases lay between the germline ends. The CDR3 extends over 16 amino acids. Germline V gives CDR1 MNHEY, CDR2 SVGAGI. The DNA for the CDR3 is TGTGCCAGCAGTTACTCGGGAGGGGCTGGGGGCACTGAAGCTTTCTTT. Its translation: CASSYSGGAGGTEAFF.

The V and J genes are TRBV6-6 and TRBJ2-7; D is possibly TRBD2 (6 bases). The CDR3 is 13 residues long. Trimming cost V 5 bases and J 4 bases, with 12 bases left between them. Germline CDR1 and CDR2: MNHNY and SVGAGI (reference sequence). CDR3 sequence: CASSDPGDYEQYF. The CDR3 coding sequence is TGTGCCAGCAGTGACCCGGGGGATTACGAGCAGTACTTC.

This clone appeared a few times. The chain has TRBV7-2 and TRBJ2-5; weak D call: TRBD1 (6 bases). The CDR3 spans 15 residues. Germline CDR1 and CDR2: SGHTA and FQGNSA. Trimming removed 3 bases from V and 5 bases from J, with 16 bases in between. CDR3 in amino acids: CASSLLQGRIETQYF. The CDR3 DNA is TGTGCCAGCAGCTTGTTACAGGGTCGAATCGAGACCCAGTACTTC.

This chain uses TRBV18 with TRBJ1-2; 12 positions agree with TRBD1. The germline gives CDR1 KGHSH, CDR2 LQKENI. There are 16 residues in the CDR3. With V trimmed by 1 base and J by 4 bases, 4 bases remained unmatched. CDR3 in amino acids: CASSPQPGQGAYGYTF. The DNA for the CDR3 is TGTGCCAGCTCACCACAACCGGGACAGGGGGCCTATGGCTACACCTTC. The full variable domain, its missing parts supplied by reference TRBV18 and TRBJ1-2, is NAGVMQNPRHLVRRRGQEARLRCSPMKGHSHVYWYRQLPEEGLKFMVYLQKENIIDESGMPKERFSAEFPKEGPSILRIQQVVRGDSAAYFCASSPQPGQGAYGYTFGSGTRLTVV.

The V gene is TRBV9, the J gene TRBJ2-1; D is ambiguous. Between the trimmed V and J ends, which lost 0 bases and 3 bases, there was a span of 10 bases. Germline-derived CDR1 and CDR2 are SGDLS and YYNGEE. This CDR3 spans 15 amino acids. The CDR3 here is CASSVGKAHYNEQFF. CDR3 sequence (DNA): TGTGCCAGCAGCGTAGGAAAGGCCCACTACAATGAGCAGTTCTTC.

The chain is built from TRBV6-6 and TRBJ1-3; D is perhaps TRBD1 (5 bases). Germline CDR1 is MNHNY and CDR2 is SVGAGI (reference sequence). The CDR3 is 15 amino acids. Deletions cut 6 bases from V and 0 bases from J, with 12 bases between. In DNA form, the CDR3 reads TGTGCCAGCAGCCCGGACACCAGCTCTGGAAACACCATATATTTT. Its protein is CASSPDTSSGNTIYF.

This chain connects TRBV9 to TRBJ1-1; 7 nucleotides match TRBD1. J gave up 3 bases and V 3 bases, and 11 bases lay outside the gene matches. Germline assignment: CDR1 SGDLS and CDR2 YYNGEE. This CDR3 is built from 16 residues. The CDR3 DNA reads TGTGCCAGCAGCGCACCGAAGACAGGGTTAGACACTGAAGCTTTCTTT. The encoded protein is CASSAPKTGLDTEAFF.